These T cell receptor beta chains were read from a single sample in a study of shared clonotypes between healthy human individuals. Sequencing was performed with immunoSEQ multiplex PCR; in TCRdb, only in-frame clones are kept and a portion is missing. The data contain approximately 720,000 clones, about three quarters of them singletons. The sample taken for sequencing was memory CD4+ T cells sorted from blood. These receptors were taken from a woman aged 25 to 45 in good health. The CDR3 runs from the conserved cysteine through the conserved F or W.

v_gene	len	j_gene	CDR3aa
TRBV2	14	TRBJ2-1	CASSGRPSYNEQFF
TRBV5-4	16	TRBJ2-2	CASSRRDRVGTGELFF
TRBV5-1	12	TRBJ1-1	CASSLESTEAFF
TRBV9	14	TRBJ2-1	CASSPRLSYNEQFF
TRBV6-5	15	TRBJ1-5	CASSNTDGRNQPQHF
TRBV6-1	15	TRBJ2-7	CASSDLTPTSYEQYF
TRBV18	16	TRBJ2-1	CASSSMGQGASNEQFF
TRBV14	13	TRBJ1-2	CASSQVDRTGYTF
TRBV29-1	16	TRBJ2-5	CSVGGLAGGRGETQYF
TRBV27	16	TRBJ1-2	CASSYAGGPGNYGYTF
TRBV7-9	15	TRBJ1-2	CASSSPGTGTYGYTF
TRBV7-2	13	TRBJ2-2	CASSLNPTGELFF